This T cell receptor (beta chain) was sequenced for a study of shared clonotypes between healthy human individuals. The germline gives CDR1 LGHNA, CDR2 YNFKEQ. Trimming left V 4 bases short and J 0 bases short, with 3 bases between. The CDR3 has 12 amino acids. Under the authors' procedure: Filtering differed, since immunoSEQ gave only junction sequences and no quality scores. The table came from immunoSEQ multiplex PCR; TCRdb's copy has only in-frame clones and leaves some out. For V, J and clone size, that table is used; D and trimming come from the DNA. The sample yields about 710,000 clones, approximately 73% seen once.

This chain links TRBV4-2 with TRBJ1-1; D remains ambiguous. The TCR sequence derives from a woman aged 25-40 years in good health. The sequenced sample was memory CD4+ T cells sorted from blood. Subset meaning: CD45RA-negative fraction. The CDR3: CASSLMNTEAFF. CDR3 sequence (DNA): TGTGCCAGCAGCCTTATGAACACTGAAGCTTTCTTT.